The next 29 T cell receptor beta chains were all read from a single sample in a study of PD-1 blockade in classical Hodgkin lymphoma. The data were produced by immunoSEQ multiplex PCR, yet TCRdb's version contains in-frame clones alone and is incomplete. The table lists tens of thousands of clones, 88% of them singletons, with approximately 23% in the top ten. The sample's time point: cycle 4 day 1 (C4D1), after 5 to 7 weeks of nivolumab. No patient escaped relapse after autologous stem cell transplantation, and brentuximab vedotin exposure varied. The sequencing here drew on peripheral blood mononuclear cells (PBMCs), taken before the fourth cycle of nivolumab. These receptors came from a human donor with classical Hodgkin lymphoma.

The CDR3 DNA follows: TGTGCCAGCAGTGAGTCGGGGACAGGGTGGCCCTACGAGCAGTACTTC. Its translation is CASSESGTGWPYEQYF. The chain employs TRBV6-1 and TRBJ2-7, with 9 positions matching TRBD1. The germline V gene has CDR1 MNHNS and CDR2 SASEGT. The CDR3 runs to 16 residues. Losses at the gene ends were 3 bases for V and 2 bases for J; bases not matched to a gene: 8.

The CDR3 spells CASSIFGATDTEAFF. For the CDR3, the DNA is TGTGCCAGTAGTATATTTGGGGCCACAGACACTGAAGCTTTCTTT. The chain is built from TRBV19 and TRBJ1-1, with D tentatively TRBD1 (5 bases). V was clipped by 2 bases and J by 3 bases, with 13 bases between them. Germline assignment: CDR1 LNHDA and CDR2 SQIVND (reference sequence). The CDR3 is made up of 15 amino acids. Variable domain in full (rest from reference TRBV19 and TRBJ1-1): DGGITQSPKYLFRKEGQNVTLSCEQNLNHDAMYWYRQDPGQGLRLIYYSQIVNDFQKGDIAEGYSVSREKKESFPLTVTSAQKNPTAFYLCASSIFGATDTEAFFGQGTRLTVV.

The CDR3 sequence: CASPKMTGTEAFF. In DNA form, the CDR3 reads TGTGCCAGTCCGAAAATGACGGGCACTGAAGCTTTCTTT. The chain is built from TRBV2 and TRBJ1-1; unclear D gene. V was clipped by 9 bases and J by 4 bases, with 15 bases between them. The length of the CDR3 is 13 residues. Germline V gene sequence: CDR1 SNHLY, CDR2 FYNNEI. The full variable domain, completed using reference TRBV2 and TRBJ1-1, is EPEVTQTPSHQVTQMGQEVILRCVPISNHLYFYWYRQILGQKVEFLVSFYNNEISEKSEIFDDQFSVERPDGSNFTLKIRSTKLEDSAMYFCASPKMTGTEAFFGQGTRLTVV.

J is TRBJ1-1 and V is TRBV4-1, with unresolved D. Trimming pared 3 bases from V and 1 base from J, leaving 9 bases between. The CDR3 runs to 14 residues. Germline CDR1 reads MGHRA; CDR2 reads YSYEKL. CDR3 nucleotides: TGCGCCAGCAGCCACTGGGTCGGGAACACTGAAGCTTTCTTT. As protein: CASSHWVGNTEAFF.

V usage is TRBV6-1 and J usage is TRBJ2-3, with a tentative D call TRBD2 (10 bases). CDR3 size: 14 residues. Trimming left V 8 bases short and J 8 bases short, with 20 bases between. Germline V lookup: CDR1 MNHNS, CDR2 SASEGT. CDR3 DNA sequence: TGTGCCAGCGGGGTAGCGGGGGGACAGGGTACGCAGTATTTT. Protein product: CASGVAGGQGTQYF.

Only a few counts were recorded for this clone. The chain combines TRBV7-9 with TRBJ1-1; D is unresolved. Trimming removed 3 bases from V and 3 bases from J, with 8 bases in between. This CDR3 spans 13 amino acids. Per germline, CDR1 SEHNR and CDR2 FQNEAQ (reference sequence). CDR3 DNA: TGTGCCAGCAGCTTTGTGTTGGACACTGAAGCTTTCTTT. Residues: CASSFVLDTEAFF.

This chain joins TRBV10-3 and TRBJ2-5, with 7 bases that match TRBD2. Germline CDR1 and CDR2: ENHRY and SYGVKD. The CDR3 has 19 amino acids. Germline trimming cut 3 bases from V and 4 bases from J; bases unmatched to any gene: 20. CDR3 residues: CAISDRAGKLVSPGETQYF. The CDR3 DNA reads as TGTGCCATCAGTGATAGAGCGGGAAAGTTGGTAAGCCCAGGAGAGACCCAGTACTTC.

The chain has TRBV30 and TRBJ2-5; TRBD2 matches at 10 bases. This CDR3 has 14 amino acids. Looked up from germline, CDR1 is GTSNPN and CDR2 is SVGIG (reference sequence). Trimming removed 0 bases from V and 3 bases from J; junction bases left unmatched: 1. CDR3 in amino acids: CAWSVGLAEETQYF. CDR3 coding DNA: TGTGCCTGGAGTGTAGGACTAGCGGAAGAGACCCAGTACTTC.

The gene calls are TRBV7-8 and TRBJ2-7, with D hard to call. The CDR3 is 14 amino acids. V was shortened by 2 bases and J by 6 bases, with 14 bases between the two germline ends. Germline-derived CDR1 and CDR2 are SGHVS and FQNEAQ. The CDR3: CASSLLGTAVEQYF. CDR3 DNA: TGTGCCAGCAGCTTATTGGGCACCGCGGTCGAGCAGTACTTC.

V gene TRBV19 combines with J gene TRBJ2-7; a weak D match, TRBD2 (5 bases). The CDR3 runs to 12 residues. Trimming removed 4 bases at V and 6 bases at J, with 10 bases between. The germline gives CDR1 LNHDA, CDR2 SQIVND (reference sequence). CDR3 coding DNA: TGTGCCAGTAGTAGAGGGATCGGCGAGCAGTACTTC. It specifies CASSRGIGEQYF.

V and J are TRBV9 and TRBJ2-5; TRBD1 matches 7 bases. This CDR3 has 13 amino acids. Germline lookup yields CDR1 SGDLS and CDR2 YYNGEE. J lost 11 bases, V lost 4 bases, and 11 bases had no gene match. Here the CDR3 reads CASSKEGQMEQYF. CDR3 in DNA: TGTGCCAGCAGCAAAGAGGGACAGATGGAGCAGTACTTC.

This clone was recorded only once. The chain employs TRBV7-2 and TRBJ1-5, with 8 positions matching TRBD1. The CDR3 totals 15 residues. The V and J ends lost 5 bases and 2 bases, in that order; junction bases with no gene match: 5. Germline V lookup: CDR1 SGHTA, CDR2 FQGNSA. CDR3 in DNA: TGTGCCAGCAGCCCGACGACAGGGGGCAATCAGCCCCAGCATTTT. This translates into CASSPTTGGNQPQHF.

The V and J genes are TRBV5-1 and TRBJ2-7; TRBD1 agrees at 8 bases. CDR1 and CDR2 (germline): SGHRS, YFSETQ. The V gene end was trimmed by 0 bases and the J gene end by 4 bases; junction bases not matched to a gene: 6. This CDR3 contains 15 residues. The DNA of the CDR3 is TGCGCCAGCAGCTTGGCCGCAGGGGGCGGATACGAGCAGTACTTC. Its translation: CASSLAAGGGYEQYF. The complete variable domain, with remaining parts taken from reference TRBV5-1 and TRBJ2-7, reads KAGVTQTPRYLIKTRGQQVTLSCSPISGHRSVSWYQQTPGQGLQFLFEYFSETQRNKGNFPGRFSGRQFSNSRSEMNVSTLELGDSALYLCASSLAAGGGYEQYFGPGTRLTVT.

The J gene is TRBJ2-1, the V gene TRBV19, with 10 bases that match TRBD2. This CDR3 spans 16 amino acids. The V and J ends lost 5 bases and 3 bases, in that order; junction bases with no gene match: 7. The germline V gene encodes CDR1 LNHDA and CDR2 SQIVND (reference sequence). The CDR3 sequence: CASSSNSGRNYNEQFF. The CDR3, as DNA: TGTGCCAGTAGTTCCAATAGCGGGAGGAACTACAATGAGCAGTTCTTC.

This chain connects TRBV5-4 to TRBJ1-1; TRBD1 aligns across 9 bases. Per germline, CDR1 SGHNT and CDR2 YYREEE (reference sequence). This CDR3 has 14 residues. Losses at the gene ends were 3 bases for V and 6 bases for J; bases not matched to a gene: 6. The CDR3 bases are TGTGCCAGCAGCTATACAGGGGGCCATTCTGAAGCTTTCTTT. It codes for CASSYTGGHSEAFF.

In its sample, this clone was seen once. The rearrangement joins TRBV5-6 to TRBJ2-3; either TRBD1 or TRBD2 may fit D (6 bases each). The CDR3 spans 15 residues. Germline assignment: CDR1 SGHDT and CDR2 YYEEEE. V lost 1 base to trimming and J lost 1 base, with 10 bases between them. The CDR3: CASSLWGAGTDTQYF. In DNA, the CDR3 is TGTGCCAGCAGCTTGTGGGGGGCAGGCACAGATACGCAGTATTTT.

The rearrangement links TRBV2 to TRBJ1-1; 10 bases are a match to TRBD1. This CDR3 contains 13 residues. Per germline, CDR1 SNHLY and CDR2 FYNNEI. Unmatched junction bases numbered 5, after V lost 9 bases and J lost 4 bases. CDR3 region: CARLGQGSTEAFF. The CDR3 DNA follows: TGTGCCAGGTTGGGACAGGGGTCCACTGAAGCTTTCTTT.

This clone appeared a few times. The J gene is TRBJ2-1, the V gene TRBV21-1. TRBV21-1 is given as a pseudogene. CDR3 length equals 20 residues. This CDR3 is CASSKGGRSRAGRSYNEQFF. The CDR3 coding sequence is TGTGCCAGCAGCAAAGGGGGGCGCAGTAGGGCGGGACGCTCCTACAATGAGCAGTTCTTC.

The V and J genes are TRBV6-1 and TRBJ1-3, with a tentative D call TRBD1 (6 bases). Germline V CDR1 and CDR2: MNHNS, SASEGT. The V end was cut by 10 bases, the J end by 0 bases, with 10 bases between. The CDR3 spans 13 residues. CDR3 bases: TGTGCCACAGACAGGTCCTCTGGAAACACCATATATTTT. Translated, it gives CATDRSSGNTIYF.

This clone was found a few times. CDR3 coding DNA: TGTGCCAGCAAGGACAGGGTCGGAGAGCAGTACTTC. This codes for CASKDRVGEQYF. This chain connects TRBV25-1 to TRBJ2-7; 8 bases line up with TRBD1. J was trimmed by 7 bases and V by 7 bases; bases with no gene match: 6. This CDR3 has 12 residues. Per germline, CDR1 MGHDK and CDR2 SYGVNS.

This clone was recorded a few times. This sequence joins TRBV14 and TRBJ2-2, with 7 bases fitting TRBD1. V dropped 4 bases and J dropped 2; count of bases not matched to a gene: 4. The CDR3 runs to 15 residues. Germline assignment: CDR1 SGHDN and CDR2 FVKESK. Here the CDR3 reads CASSRRDRNTGELFF. Written as DNA, the CDR3 is TGTGCCAGCAGCCGACGGGACAGAAACACCGGGGAGCTGTTTTTT.

The genes are TRBV15 and TRBJ1-5, with 7 positions matching TRBD1. J was trimmed by 6 bases and V by 0 bases; bases with no gene match: 5. This CDR3 region has 15 residues. Germline V gives CDR1 LNHNV, CDR2 YYDKDF (reference sequence). DNA of the CDR3: TGTGCCACCAGCAGAGATCTCAGGGGGTCTCAGCCCCAGCATTTT. This translates into CATSRDLRGSQPQHF.

The CDR3 spells CAWSERLVYTF. CDR3 nucleotides: TGTGCCTGGAGTGAAAGGTTAGTCTACACCTTC. The chain carries TRBV30 and TRBJ1-2; no firm D call. CDR3 length equals 11 residues. V lost 1 base and J lost 10, with 10 bases in between. The germline V gene encodes CDR1 GTSNPN and CDR2 SVGIG (reference sequence). Full variable domain (remainder filled in from reference TRBV30 and TRBJ1-2): SQTIHQWPATLVQPVGSPLSLECTVEGTSNPNLYWYRQAAGRGLQLLFYSVGIGQISSEVPQNLSASRPQDRQFILSSKKLLLSDSGFYLCAWSERLVYTFGSGTRLTVV.

V gene TRBV5-1 combines with J gene TRBJ2-7, with 7 bases fitting TRBD1. V was clipped by 5 bases and J by 6 bases; unmatched bases: 11. The CDR3 extends over 14 amino acids. Germline CDR1 reads SGHRS; CDR2 reads YFSETQ. This CDR3 reads CASRPVVGQSEQYF. The DNA for the CDR3 is TGCGCCAGCAGGCCGGTGGTGGGACAGAGCGAGCAGTACTTC.

The V gene is TRBV30, the J gene TRBJ2-3; TRBD2 matches 7 bases. This CDR3 is 14 amino acids long. Germline assignment: CDR1 GTSNPN and CDR2 SVGIG (reference sequence). The trim removed 8 bases at V and 0 bases at J, leaving 8 bases unmatched. The CDR3, as DNA: TGTGCCAGAGACAAGGGACTAAGCACAGATACGCAGTATTTT. Its translation: CARDKGLSTDTQYF.

This chain connects TRBV29-1 to TRBJ2-2, with D unresolved. Germline V gives CDR1 SQVTM, CDR2 ANQGSEA. V lost 2 bases, J lost 5 bases, and 12 bases lay in between. The CDR3 covers 14 residues. The CDR3 bases are TGCAGCGTTGAATCCAGAGGAGTAACCGGGGAGCTGTTTTTT. Translated, it gives CSVESRGVTGELFF.

The DNA for the CDR3 is TGTGCCAGCAGCTTAGACAGGGGAGGCTCCTACGAGCAGTACTTC. The encoded protein is CASSLDRGGSYEQYF. The V gene is TRBV11-2, the J gene TRBJ2-7; D is tentatively TRBD1 or TRBD2 (6 bases each). This CDR3 contains 15 residues. Per germline, CDR1 SGHAT and CDR2 FQNNGV. V was shortened by 0 bases and J by 0 bases, with 9 bases between the two germline ends.

The CDR3 nucleotides read TGTGCCAGCAGCTACCGTGGGAGCACCGGGGAGCTGTTTTTT. Amino acids: CASSYRGSTGELFF. V is TRBV9 and J is TRBJ2-2, with D tentatively TRBD2 (5 bases). The germline V gene encodes CDR1 SGDLS and CDR2 YYNGEE. V was trimmed by 4 bases and J by 4 bases, leaving 11 bases between them. CDR3 length equals 14 residues.

A note on this clone: Other DNA sequences within the sample encode an identical CDR3. The V call is TRBV9, the J call TRBJ2-1; a possible D gene is TRBD2 (6 bases). Deletions cut 0 bases from V and 0 bases from J, with 7 bases between. CDR1 and CDR2 (germline): SGDLS, YYNGEE. CDR3 length: 15 amino acids. The CDR3 is CASSVDGGSYNEQFF. CDR3 DNA: TGTGCCAGCAGCGTAGACGGGGGCTCCTACAATGAGCAGTTCTTC.